This T cell receptor (beta chain) was identified in a study of blood T cell repertoires in COVID-19 (dated by TCRdb to 2020 to 2021). For the wider study: The collaborator samples originated in the United States, Italy and Spain and spanned the acute and convalescent phases of COVID-19. The prospective study material was composed of cDNA or gDNA derived from T cells, B-cell-depleted T cells, or PBMCs. Subjects who had been exposed to COVID-19, were actively infected with it, or had recovered from it provided the deeply sampled blood TCRbeta repertoires that made up the dataset. A freely available public database, intended as a resource for researchers studying the immune response to SARS-CoV-2, is where the repertoires were released. Samples were obtained from the ongoing ImmuneRACE study (first 160 participants) and from 1,254 subjects provided by 6 global collaborators. Sample metadata almost always included a de-identified subject ID, COVID-19 status, age in years and sex. HLA class I and class II types, where available, came from metadata supplied by the sample provider rather than from assay-based typing.

What the study reported, not specific to this receptor: Clinical and demographic metadata were provided uncurated, with the amount varying by source and participant.

Each collaborating institution followed its own protocols to collect whole blood in K2EDTA tubes. For TCRbeta analysis, collaborators shipped samples as frozen whole blood, isolated PBMCs, or DNA extracted from either of those sample types. V drops 7 bases and J drops 2 bases, leaving 18 bases in between. From a lookup of the germline V gene, CDR1 and CDR2 are SGHVS and FNYEAQ. The CDR3 numbers 15 residues from cysteine through phenylalanine. Of all the DNA, just the CDR3 is kept, 45 bases in frame from base 1. TCRbeta CDR3 regions were amplified from genomic DNA using the immunoSEQ Assay, a bias-controlled multiplex PCR. In the source study's methods: Within the assay, amplification of reference gene primers was used to estimate how many nucleated cells each sample contained. Sequence reads were collapsed and filtered to measure the absolute abundance of every unique TCRbeta CDR3 rearrangement. Productive Simpson clonality was computed per sample as the square root of Simpson's diversity index over productive rearrangements. As stored in TCRdb, this immuneACCESS dataset retains in-frame rearrangements with V and J assigned. A fraction of the clones does not appear; measured against another copy, unresolved V genes explain less than half of the discrepancy, and the remainder lacks a known reason. V, J and clone size are taken as reported in that table, and D and trimming were inferred from the DNA itself. The sample table holds over 200,000 clones, of which 88% were seen once. The ten largest clones capture about 0.7% of the sample.

As regards this clone: This clone's antigen is unknown. Base qualities are not provided; no much larger clone lies one nucleotide away.

Sample: peripheral blood. This clonotype originated in a human donor in a cohort sampled during active COVID-19. The chain joins TRBV7-6 to TRBJ2-7; there is no confident call for the D gene. The nucleotide sequence is given as TGTGCCAGCACCGAAGTCCCGGCGGCCCCCTACGAGCAGTACTTC. This yields the protein CASTEVPAAPYEQYF.